These T cell receptor beta chains were read from a single sample in a study of blood T cell repertoires in COVID-19. The repertoire was sequenced with immunoSEQ multiplex PCR; TCRdb's copy has only in-frame clones and lacks some. The sample yields fewer than 55,000 clones, about 70% seen once. Input material: peripheral blood. The origin of the receptors is a woman aged 70-85 years with acute or convalescent COVID-19. Each CDR3 is given with its conserved first and last residue. Each record gives: clone size, J gene, D gene, V gene, CDR3 DNA, CDR3 protein. A D gene is named only where the DNA matches it firmly. Only some rows state a clone size, as once, few, many or a class for expanded clones.

size: -; J: TRBJ2-2; D: -; V: TRBV9; DNA: TGTGCCAGCAGCGTAGACGGGGGACGCACCGGGGAGCTGTTTTTT; CDR3: CASSVDGGRTGELFF
size: -; J: TRBJ2-5; D: -; V: TRBV5-5; DNA: TGTGCCAGCAGCTTGGGACAACAAGAGACCCAGTACTTC; CDR3: CASSLGQQETQYF
size: -; J: TRBJ1-1; D: TRBD1; V: TRBV10-3; DNA: TGTGCCATCCGACAGGGAGGCCTTAACACTGAAGCTTTCTTT; CDR3: CAIRQGGLNTEAFF
size: -; J: TRBJ1-3; D: TRBD1; V: TRBV19; DNA: TGTGCCAGTAGCCGGGGACAGGCCCTCTCTGGAAACACCATATATTTT; CDR3: CASSRGQALSGNTIYF
size: -; J: TRBJ1-5; D: -; V: TRBV6-1; DNA: TGTGCCAGCAGTGAGGGCGGGGATTGGCCCAATCAGCCCCAGCATTTT; CDR3: CASSEGGDWPNQPQHF
size: once; J: TRBJ1-3; D: -; V: TRBV7-2; DNA: TGTGCCAGCAGCTTCGACAGGGGAAACACCATATATTTT; CDR3: CASSFDRGNTIYF
size: -; J: TRBJ1-2; D: -; V: TRBV28; DNA: TGTGCCAGCAGCGTGGGGGGGGGCCTCTATGGCTACACCTTC; CDR3: CASSVGGGLYGYTF
size: -; J: TRBJ1-2; D: TRBD1; V: TRBV28; DNA: TGTGCCAGCAGTTCGGGTGGACAGGGGGCGGAGGGCTACACCTTC; CDR3: CASSSGGQGAEGYTF
size: -; J: TRBJ2-1; D: -; V: TRBV21-1; DNA: TGTGCCAGCAGCTTCCCGGGAGGGCCCCAGAATGAGCAGTTCTTC; CDR3: CASSFPGGPQNEQFF
size: -; J: TRBJ2-7; D: -; V: TRBV4-2; DNA: TGTGCCAGCAGCCCCGCCCCCGACAGTTCCGACGAGCAGTACTTC; CDR3: CASSPAPDSSDEQYF
size: -; J: TRBJ2-5; D: -; V: TRBV21-1; DNA: TGTGCCAGCAGCAAAGCCCGTAGAGGGCAGTACTTC; CDR3: CASSKARRGQYF
size: few; J: TRBJ1-4; D: -; V: TRBV27; DNA: TGTGCCAGCAGTTTCGGTCCGGTTAATGAAAAACTGTTTTTT; CDR3: CASSFGPVNEKLFF
size: -; J: TRBJ2-4; D: -; V: TRBV6-5; DNA: TGTGCCAGCAGGGACAACAGTTTTACCAAAAACATTCAGTACTTC; CDR3: CASRDNSFTKNIQYF
size: few; J: TRBJ2-7; D: -; V: TRBV4-3; DNA: TGCGCCAGCAGCAAAGTGCACAGGGTCTACGAGCAGTACTTC; CDR3: CASSKVHRVYEQYF
size: few; J: TRBJ1-2; D: -; V: TRBV7-9; DNA: TGTGCCAGCAGCTTAGCACAGGCGGTTAACTATGGCTACACCTTC; CDR3: CASSLAQAVNYGYTF
size: -; J: TRBJ1-3; D: -; V: TRBV5-1; DNA: TGCGCCAGCACCCCACAGGGAGCTGGAAACACCATATATTTT; CDR3: CASTPQGAGNTIYF
size: -; J: TRBJ2-1; D: TRBD2; V: TRBV5-1; DNA: TGCGCCAGCAGCTTGACCCGACTAGCGGGGGACAATGAGCAGTTCTTC; CDR3: CASSLTRLAGDNEQFF
size: once; J: TRBJ1-1; D: TRBD1; V: TRBV3-1/TRBV3-2; DNA: TGTGCCAGCAGCCAACAGGGGGCAATAACTGAAGCTTTCTTT; CDR3: CASSQQGAITEAFF
size: once; J: TRBJ1-1; D: TRBD1; V: TRBV18; DNA: TGTGCCAGCTCAGGACAGGGGCTAAACACTGAAGCTTTCTTT; CDR3: CASSGQGLNTEAFF
size: few; J: TRBJ1-5; D: TRBD1; V: TRBV5-8; DNA: TGTGCCAGCAGCTTGGTCCAGGGGGCGAGGAATCAGCCCCAGCATTTT; CDR3: CASSLVQGARNQPQHF
size: -; J: TRBJ2-5; D: TRBD1; V: TRBV7-9; DNA: TGTGCCAGCAGCTGGAAAAGACAGGGGGATCAAGAGACCCAGTACTTC; CDR3: CASSWKRQGDQETQYF
size: -; J: TRBJ2-1; D: TRBD2; V: TRBV2; DNA: TGTGCCAGCGGGACTAGCCGGTATGAGCAGTTCTTC; CDR3: CASGTSRYEQFF
size: -; J: TRBJ1-2; D: TRBD1; V: TRBV19; DNA: TGTGCCAGTAGTATTAGCGGGACAGGGAACTATGGCTACACCTTC; CDR3: CASSISGTGNYGYTF
size: -; J: TRBJ2-1; D: TRBD1; V: TRBV29-1; DNA: TGCAGCGTTGAGGGGACAGACTACAATGAGCAGTTCTTC; CDR3: CSVEGTDYNEQFF
size: -; J: TRBJ2-5; D: TRBD2; V: TRBV2; DNA: TGTGCCAGCAGTGACCCGGGAAATAGGCTAGCGGGGCAAGAGACCCAGTACTTC; CDR3: CASSDPGNRLAGQETQYF
size: -; J: TRBJ2-1; D: -; V: TRBV7-9; DNA: TGTGCCAGCAGCTCCATACAGGCCCGGGAGCAGTTCTTC; CDR3: CASSSIQAREQFF
size: -; J: TRBJ2-7; D: TRBD2; V: TRBV19; DNA: TGTGCCAGTACCCAAGCGGGAGGGTATTACGAGCAGTACTTC; CDR3: CASTQAGGYYEQYF
size: few; J: TRBJ1-2; D: TRBD1; V: TRBV10-3; DNA: TGTGCCATCAGTGAGTCGACAGGGAAAGGCTACACCTTC; CDR3: CAISESTGKGYTF
size: -; J: TRBJ1-2; D: TRBD1; V: TRBV28; DNA: TGTGCCAGCAGACCTCGCCGGGACAGGGCCTTGGGCACCTTC; CDR3: CASRPRRDRALGTF
size: -; J: TRBJ1-2; D: -; V: TRBV9; DNA: TGTGCCAGCAGGGCAAGTCGGGGTAACTATGGCTACACCTTC; CDR3: CASRASRGNYGYTF
size: -; J: TRBJ2-2; D: TRBD2; V: TRBV28; DNA: TGTGCCAGCAGTGTAGCGGGGAACACCGGGGAGCTGTTTTTT; CDR3: CASSVAGNTGELFF
size: -; J: TRBJ2-6; D: -; V: TRBV3-1/TRBV3-2; DNA: TGTGCCAGCAGCCAAGATGCGGGGGCAACTGGGGCCAACGTCCTGACTTTC; CDR3: CASSQDAGATGANVLTF
size: -; J: TRBJ2-5; D: -; V: TRBV9; DNA: TGTGCCAGCAGCGTAACGCCGGGAGAGACCCAGTACTTC; CDR3: CASSVTPGETQYF
size: -; J: TRBJ1-1; D: -; V: TRBV12-3/TRBV12-4; DNA: TGTGCCAGCAGTTTATACAATGAAGCTTTCTTT; CDR3: CASSLYNEAFF
size: -; J: TRBJ2-2; D: TRBD2; V: TRBV7-2; DNA: TGTGCCAGCAGCCCACGGCCTAGCGGAAACACCGGGGAGCTGTTTTTT; CDR3: CASSPRPSGNTGELFF